Below, 16 T cell receptor beta chains from the same sample are listed, as sequenced in a study of blood T cell repertoires in COVID-19. Assay: immunoSEQ multiplex PCR; the TCRdb copy retains only in-frame clones and omits some. The repertoire consists of a few hundred thousand clones, with around 87% occurring once and the leading ten covering around 7.3%. The sequenced material came from peripheral blood. The receptor set was obtained from a woman in her 70s with active or convalescent COVID-19.

This clone was picked up a small number of times. The J gene is TRBJ2-7, the V gene TRBV6-5; 10 positions match TRBD1. Germline V CDR1 and CDR2: MNHEY, SVGAGI. The CDR3 extends over 15 amino acids. V lost 6 bases and J lost 3; bases outside the gene matches: 8. DNA of the CDR3: TGTGCCAGCAGCTCCTGGACAGGGGGAGGCTACGAGCAGTACTTC. Its translation is CASSSWTGGGYEQYF.

The chain joins TRBV7-2 to TRBJ2-7; possibly TRBD1 for D (6 bases). CDR3 length equals 15 residues. The germline CDR1 and CDR2 sequences are SGHTA and FQGNSA. The V end lost 5 bases, the J end lost 2 bases, and 16 bases lay between the germline ends. CDR3 protein: CASSLTGKATYEQYF. The CDR3 nucleotides are TGTGCCAGCAGCCTCACAGGGAAAGCAACCTACGAGCAGTACTTC.

The chain links TRBV5-1 to TRBJ2-5; perhaps TRBD1 as D (5 bases). V lost 0 bases and J 2 bases, leaving 11 bases between the germline ends. Germline loops: CDR1 SGHRS, CDR2 YFSETQ. The CDR3 contains 15 residues. The CDR3 DNA sequence: TGCGCCAGCAGCTTGGCAGGGCCGAGTCAAGAGACCCAGTACTTC. Amino acid sequence: CASSLAGPSQETQYF.

This chain uses TRBV7-3 with TRBJ2-5; 8 nucleotides align to TRBD1. CDR1 is SGHTA and CDR2 is FQGTGA in the germline V gene. The junction had 8 bases not matched to a gene; V was cut back by 3 bases and J by 5 bases. This CDR3 has 15 amino acids. The CDR3 bases are TGTGCCAGCAGCTTCGACAGGGGCCTAAGGGAGACCCAGTACTTC. This gives the protein CASSFDRGLRETQYF.

The rearrangement uses TRBV5-5 and TRBJ1-5; D may be TRBD1 (6 bases). This CDR3 is 14 amino acids long. The germline CDR1 and CDR2 sequences are SGHKS and YYEKEE (reference sequence). Between the trimmed V and J ends, which lost 0 bases and 3 bases, there was a span of 7 bases. In DNA, the CDR3 is TGTGCCAGCAGCTTGGGGGGGCACAATCAGCCCCAGCATTTT. This sequence encodes CASSLGGHNQPQHF.

The V call is TRBV5-1, the J call TRBJ1-6; 7 nucleotides align to TRBD1. Germline V gene sequence: CDR1 SGHRS, CDR2 YFSETQ. CDR3 length equals 15 residues. J gave up 7 bases and V 7 bases, and 11 bases lay outside the gene matches. In DNA, the CDR3 is TGCGCCAGCCGTGGACAGGAACGTACGAATTCACCCCTCCACTTT. It is translated as CASRGQERTNSPLHF.

This clone has only one observation. This sequence joins TRBV4-3 and TRBJ2-2; 14 positions match TRBD2. Germline CDR1 and CDR2: LGHNA and YSLEER. This CDR3 contains 15 residues. V lost 4 bases and J lost 7; bases outside the gene matches: 2. CDR3 protein: CASSPGTSGGGELFF. The CDR3 nucleotides are TGCGCCAGCAGCCCCGGGACTAGCGGGGGCGGGGAGCTGTTTTTT.

V usage is TRBV7-2 and J usage is TRBJ1-1, with D maybe TRBD1 (5 bases). CDR1 and CDR2 (germline): SGHTA, FQGNSA. Trimming removed 7 bases at V and 10 bases at J, with 19 bases between. CDR3 length: 13 residues. The CDR3 sequence is CASTTDSQLLAFF. DNA of the CDR3: TGTGCCAGCACCACCGACAGCCAGCTCCTAGCTTTCTTT.

The chain employs TRBV11-2 and TRBJ1-2, with 9 bases identical to TRBD1. V shed 5 bases, J shed 5 bases, and the junction held 9 bases outside the gene matches. The germline gives CDR1 SGHAT, CDR2 FQNNGV. The CDR3 length is 15 residues. CDR3 sequence (DNA): TGTGCCAGCAGCATAAAACGGACAGGGGAGTATGGCTACACCTTC. This codes for CASSIKRTGEYGYTF.

The chain employs TRBV7-2 and TRBJ2-3, with 8 positions matching TRBD2. Germline CDR1 is SGHTA and CDR2 is FQGNSA. The CDR3 contains 13 residues. The ends lost 4 bases at V and 4 bases at J; junction bases unmatched: 1. CDR3 loop: CASSYGRADTQYF. In DNA, the CDR3 is TGTGCCAGCAGCTACGGGAGGGCAGATACGCAGTATTTT. Complete variable domain (other parts from reference TRBV7-2 and TRBJ2-3): GAGVSQSPSNKVTEKGKDVELRCDPISGHTALYWYRQSLGQGLEFLIYFQGNSAPDKSGLPSDRFSAERTGGSVSTLTIQRTQQEDSAVYLCASSYGRADTQYFGPGTRLTVL.

CDR3 protein: CASSPQGGDYGYTF. CDR3 coding DNA: TGTGCCAGCTCACCACAGGGAGGCGACTATGGCTACACCTTC. V gene TRBV18 combines with J gene TRBJ1-2; the D is unclear. The CDR3 is made up of 14 amino acids. The V end lost 1 base, the J end lost 3 bases, and 9 bases lay between the germline ends. Germline V CDR1 and CDR2: KGHSH, LQKENI.

The genes are TRBV7-9 and TRBJ1-5, with D maybe TRBD1 (6 bases). Germline CDR1 and CDR2: SEHNR and FQNEAQ (reference sequence). The length of the CDR3 is 14 residues. V lost 2 bases to trimming and J lost 5 bases, with 10 bases between them. The CDR3 DNA follows: TGTGCCAGCAGCTTACAGGGGAAAGATCAGCCCCAGCATTTT. As protein: CASSLQGKDQPQHF.

This clone was observed once. The chain carries TRBV5-1 and TRBJ1-1; 7 bases fit TRBD1. CDR1 and CDR2 (germline): SGHRS, YFSETQ. After removal of 4 bases from V and 6 bases from J, the junction contained 6 bases not matched to a gene. The CDR3 totals 13 residues. CDR3 in amino acids: CASSPKGASEAFF. DNA for the CDR3: TGCGCCAGCAGCCCTAAGGGGGCTTCTGAAGCTTTCTTT.

The V call is TRBV10-3, the J call TRBJ1-2, with a tentative D call TRBD1 (6 bases). The V end was cut by 0 bases, the J end by 8 bases, with 16 bases between. Germline assignment: CDR1 ENHRY and CDR2 SYGVKD. CDR3 size: 15 residues. CDR3 amino acids: CAISESDSRGWGYTF. The CDR3 DNA sequence: TGTGCCATCAGTGAGTCGGATAGCAGGGGTTGGGGCTACACCTTC.

This clone appeared a single time. The chain employs TRBV6-2 or TRBV6-3 and TRBJ2-7, with D maybe TRBD1 (8 bases). The length of the CDR3 is 12 residues. V was pared by 6 bases and J by 9 bases, with 15 bases between. The germline V gene encodes CDR1 MNHEY and CDR2 SVGEGT. CDR3 bases: TGTGCCAGCAGCTCTACAGGGGGGGCGCAGTACTTC. Residues: CASSSTGGAQYF.

CDR3 DNA: TGTGCCAGCAGCCAAGAAGGGGCCCCGTACGAGCAGTACTTC. Residues: CASSQEGAPYEQYF. The chain has TRBV4-2 and TRBJ2-7; D is possibly TRBD1 (5 bases). Trimming pared 0 bases from V and 4 bases from J, leaving 10 bases between. CDR1 and CDR2 from the germline V gene are LGHNA and YNFKEQ. This CDR3 spans 14 amino acids.